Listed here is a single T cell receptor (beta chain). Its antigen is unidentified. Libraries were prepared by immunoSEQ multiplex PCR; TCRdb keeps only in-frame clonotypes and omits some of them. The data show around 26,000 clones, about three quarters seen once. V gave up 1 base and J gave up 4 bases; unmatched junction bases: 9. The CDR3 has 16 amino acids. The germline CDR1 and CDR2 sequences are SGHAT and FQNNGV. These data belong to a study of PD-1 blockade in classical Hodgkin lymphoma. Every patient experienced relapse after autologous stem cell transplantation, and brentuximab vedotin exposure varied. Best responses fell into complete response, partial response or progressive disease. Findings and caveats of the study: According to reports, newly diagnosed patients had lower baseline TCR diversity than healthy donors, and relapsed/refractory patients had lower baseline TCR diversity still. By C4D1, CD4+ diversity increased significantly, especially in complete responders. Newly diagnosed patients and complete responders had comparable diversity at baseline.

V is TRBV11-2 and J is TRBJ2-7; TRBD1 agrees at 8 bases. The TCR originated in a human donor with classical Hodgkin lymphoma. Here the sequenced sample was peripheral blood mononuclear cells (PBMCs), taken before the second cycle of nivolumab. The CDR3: CASSLGGLDRAYEQYF. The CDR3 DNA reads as TGTGCCAGCAGCTTAGGAGGCTTGGACAGGGCGTACGAGCAGTACTTC.